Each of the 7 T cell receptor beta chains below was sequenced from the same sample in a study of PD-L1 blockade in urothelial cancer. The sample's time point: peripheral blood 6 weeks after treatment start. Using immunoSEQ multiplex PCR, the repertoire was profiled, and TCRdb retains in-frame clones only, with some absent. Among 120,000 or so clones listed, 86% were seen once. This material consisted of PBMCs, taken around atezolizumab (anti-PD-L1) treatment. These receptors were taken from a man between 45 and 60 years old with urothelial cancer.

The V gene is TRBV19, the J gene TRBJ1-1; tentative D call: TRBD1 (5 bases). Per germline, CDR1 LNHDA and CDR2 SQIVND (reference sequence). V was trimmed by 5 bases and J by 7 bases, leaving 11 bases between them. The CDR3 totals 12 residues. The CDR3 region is CASSPRGGEAFF. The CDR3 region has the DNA TGTGCCAGTAGTCCCCGGGGGGGTGAAGCTTTCTTT. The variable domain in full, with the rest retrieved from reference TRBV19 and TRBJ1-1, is DGGITQSPKYLFRKEGQNVTLSCEQNLNHDAMYWYRQDPGQGLRLIYYSQIVNDFQKGDIAEGYSVSREKKESFPLTVTSAQKNPTAFYLCASSPRGGEAFFGQGTRLTVV.

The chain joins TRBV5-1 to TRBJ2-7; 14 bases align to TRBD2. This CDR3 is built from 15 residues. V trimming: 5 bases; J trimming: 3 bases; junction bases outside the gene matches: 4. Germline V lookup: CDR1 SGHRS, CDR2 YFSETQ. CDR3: CASREGLAGVYEQYF. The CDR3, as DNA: TGCGCCAGCAGAGAGGGACTAGCGGGAGTCTACGAGCAGTACTTC.

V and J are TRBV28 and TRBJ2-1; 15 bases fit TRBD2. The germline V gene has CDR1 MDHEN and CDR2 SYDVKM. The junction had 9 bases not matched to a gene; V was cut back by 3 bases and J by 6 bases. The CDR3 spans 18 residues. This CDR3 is CASSFGYRTSGRVNEQFF. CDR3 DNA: TGTGCCAGCAGTTTCGGGTATAGGACTAGCGGGAGGGTCAATGAGCAGTTCTTC.

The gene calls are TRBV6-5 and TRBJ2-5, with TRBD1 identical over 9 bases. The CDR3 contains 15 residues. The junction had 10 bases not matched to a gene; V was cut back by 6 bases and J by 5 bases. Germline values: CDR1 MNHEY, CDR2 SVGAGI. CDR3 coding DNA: TGTGCCAGCAGGCTAAGGGACAGGGAAGTGGAGACCCAGTACTTC. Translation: CASRLRDREVETQYF.

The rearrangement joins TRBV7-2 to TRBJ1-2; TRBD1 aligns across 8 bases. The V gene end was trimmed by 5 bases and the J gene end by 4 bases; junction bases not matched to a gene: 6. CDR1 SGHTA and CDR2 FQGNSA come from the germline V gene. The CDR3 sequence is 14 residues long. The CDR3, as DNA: TGTGCCAGCAGCCCAGACAGGGGTGGCTATGGCTACACCTTC. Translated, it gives CASSPDRGGYGYTF. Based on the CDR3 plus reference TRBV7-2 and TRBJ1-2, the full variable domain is GAGVSQSPSNKVTEKGKDVELRCDPISGHTALYWYRQSLGQGLEFLIYFQGNSAPDKSGLPSDRFSAERTGGSVSTLTIQRTQQEDSAVYLCASSPDRGGYGYTFGSGTRLTVV.

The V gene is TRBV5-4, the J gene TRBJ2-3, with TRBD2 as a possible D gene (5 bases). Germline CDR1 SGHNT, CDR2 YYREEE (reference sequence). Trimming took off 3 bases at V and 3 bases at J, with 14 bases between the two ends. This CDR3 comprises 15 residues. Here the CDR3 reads CASSSVGPGTDTQYF. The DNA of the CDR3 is TGTGCCAGCAGCTCGGTGGGCCCGGGGACAGATACGCAGTATTTT.

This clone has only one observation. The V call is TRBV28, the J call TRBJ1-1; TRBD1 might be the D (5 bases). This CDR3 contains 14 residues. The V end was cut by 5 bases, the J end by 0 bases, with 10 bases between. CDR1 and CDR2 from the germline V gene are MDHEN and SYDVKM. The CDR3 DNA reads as TGTGCCAGCAGTCCTACGACAGTGAACACTGAAGCTTTCTTT. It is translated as CASSPTTVNTEAFF.